A single sample is the source of the 13 T cell receptor beta chains below, sequenced in a study of blood T cells in healthy people across ages. It was with a sample-barcoded 5' primer and a J-beta primer mix that a second PCR of about 6 to 12 cycles was run. MiXCR, applied by TCRdb to the 5' RACE reads, yields one record per CDR3 protein. The profile covers around 1,000,000 distinct CDR3 sequences, with roughly a quarter appearing a single time and around 0.75% taken by the ten largest. The same sample was also used in a study of T cells of mothers and their children.

Material: blood. Receptors were obtained from a girl aged 2-10 years in good health.

This sequence joins TRBV3-1 and TRBJ2-7, with TRBD2 matching 8 bases. CDR3 length: 15 residues. The V gene's germline CDR1 is LGHDT and CDR2 YNNKEL (reference sequence). Losses at the gene ends were 0 bases for V and 7 bases for J; bases not matched to a gene: 8. The CDR3 DNA reads TGTGCCAGCAGCCAAGAAGCGGGACTAGGGAAAGAGCAGTACTTC. Translation gives CASSQEAGLGKEQYF.

This clonotype was seen only a few times. The CDR3 protein is CASRISGGTKDTQYF. The CDR3 nucleotides are TGTGCCAGCAGAATAAGCGGGGGGACGAAAGATACGCAGTATTTT. The rearrangement links TRBV6-2 or TRBV6-3 to TRBJ2-3; 9 bases agree with TRBD2. V was clipped by 6 bases and J by 5 bases; unmatched bases: 9. The CDR3 has 15 residues. Germline CDR1 is MNHEY and CDR2 is SVGEGT.

This clonotype was observed a handful of times. The chain uses TRBV29-1 and TRBJ2-3; 9 bases are a match to TRBD1. Germline CDR1 is SQVTM and CDR2 is ANQGSEA. J was trimmed by 5 bases and V by 7 bases; bases with no gene match: 7. The CDR3 is made up of 13 amino acids. The CDR3 region has the DNA TGCAGCGCCTCACAGGGGGCTAGAGATACGCAGTATTTT. Amino acids: CSASQGARDTQYF.

A few counts support this clonotype. The CDR3, as DNA: TGTGCCAGCAGCTTAGGGCAGGAAGGAGATACGCAGTATTTT. This sequence encodes CASSLGQEGDTQYF. This chain uses TRBV7-2 with TRBJ2-3, with D unclear. The V gene's germline CDR1 is SGHTA and CDR2 FQGNSA. The length of the CDR3 is 14 residues. Deletions cut 1 base from V and 5 bases from J, with 10 bases between. Full variable domain (rest looked up from reference TRBV7-2 and TRBJ2-3): GAGVSQSPSNKVTEKGKDVELRCDPISGHTALYWYRQSLGQGLEFLIYFQGNSAPDKSGLPSDRFSAERTGGSVSTLTIQRTQQEDSAVYLCASSLGQEGDTQYFGPGTRLTVL.

This clonotype has just a few counts. The genes are TRBV4-2 and TRBJ2-4, with D perhaps TRBD2 (5 bases). Germline CDR1 and CDR2: LGHNA and YNFKEQ. CDR3 length: 15 amino acids. V lost 1 base and J lost 4, with 11 bases in between. The CDR3 nucleotides read TGTGCCAGCAGCCAAGGTTCCCGGGAAAAAAACATTCAGTACTTC. Encoded protein: CASSQGSREKNIQYF.

The chain joins TRBV7-9 to TRBJ1-6; tentative D call: TRBD1 (5 bases). The CDR3 is made up of 16 amino acids. V lost 1 base and J lost 6, with 13 bases in between. Germline assignment: CDR1 SEHNR and CDR2 FQNEAQ (reference sequence). CDR3 DNA sequence: TGTGCCAGCAGCTTAGGGAGAGGGGCTTTTAATTCACCCCTCCACTTT. This sequence encodes CASSLGRGAFNSPLHF.

The gene calls are TRBV29-1 and TRBJ2-5; D possibly uses TRBD1 or TRBD2 (5 bases each). Germline V gene sequence: CDR1 SQVTM, CDR2 ANQGSEA. With 2 bases removed from V and 2 bases from J, the gap between germline ends came to 12 bases. The CDR3 is made up of 14 amino acids. CDR3: CSVELGTQQETQYF. The CDR3 region has the DNA TGCAGCGTTGAACTTGGGACCCAACAAGAGACCCAGTACTTC. The whole variable domain, filled in from reference TRBV29-1 and TRBJ2-5, reads SAVISQKPSRDICQRGTSLTIQCQVDSQVTMMFWYRQQPGQSLTLIATANQGSEATYESGFVIDKFPISRPNLTFSTLTVSNMSPEDSSIYLCSVELGTQQETQYFGPGTRLLVL.

This clonotype occurred a few times. The chain carries TRBV6-6 and TRBJ1-5; D not certain. Trimming left V 6 bases short and J 4 bases short, with 13 bases between. The CDR3 has 14 amino acids. The germline V gene has CDR1 MNHNY and CDR2 SVGAGI (reference sequence). In DNA form, the CDR3 reads TGTGCCAGCAGCGTCGGGGTCGAAAATCAGCCCCAGCATTTT. It codes for CASSVGVENQPQHF.

V usage is TRBV10-3 and J usage is TRBJ1-1; D gene uncertain. Deletions cut 9 bases from V and 1 base from J, with 15 bases between. Germline V gene lookup returns CDR1 ENHRY and CDR2 SYGVKD. The CDR3 is made up of 14 amino acids. CDR3 nucleotide sequence: TGTGCCATTAAACCGCGAAATGAGAACACTGAAGCTTTCTTT. It translates to CAIKPRNENTEAFF.

The CDR3 loop reads CASSVDRDRSDTQYF. DNA for the CDR3: TGTGCCAGCAGCGTTGACCGGGACAGGTCAGATACGCAGTATTTT. The rearrangement joins TRBV9 to TRBJ2-3; 8 bases map to TRBD1. Germline V lookup: CDR1 SGDLS, CDR2 YYNGEE. This CDR3 contains 15 residues. The V gene end was trimmed by 2 bases and the J gene end by 4 bases; junction bases not matched to a gene: 6.

This clonotype was counted between two and nine times. One junction end does not reproduce the germline sequence, and a read error may be involved. The chain recombines TRBV7-9 with TRBJ2-7; D perhaps matches TRBD1 (7 bases). The CDR3 covers 16 residues. Germline assignment: CDR1 SEHNR and CDR2 FQNEAQ (reference sequence). This chain's CDR3 is CASSDTNLQGRYGQYF. DNA of the CDR3: TGTGCCAGCAGCGATACCAATCTACAGGGGAGGTACGGGCAGTACTTC.

This rearrangement joins TRBV29-1 to TRBJ1-1; no firm D call. Germline CDR1 SQVTM, CDR2 ANQGSEA. This CDR3 is 11 amino acids long. CDR3 protein: CSVNVGTEAFF. CDR3 bases: TGCAGTGTAAACGTGGGGACTGAAGCTTTCTTT.

This clonotype turned up a few times. The rearrangement joins TRBV9 to TRBJ2-5, with 7 bases that match TRBD1. The V gene end was trimmed by 0 bases and the J gene end by 4 bases; junction bases not matched to a gene: 3. Germline loops: CDR1 SGDLS, CDR2 YYNGEE. The CDR3 runs to 14 residues. The CDR3 DNA sequence: TGTGCCAGCAGCGTAGGGGCAGGGGGAGAGACCCAGTACTTC. It yields the protein CASSVGAGGETQYF.